This is a list of T cell receptor beta chains from one sample in a study of monozygotic twins with inflammatory bowel disease. TCRdb derives one entry per CDR3 protein from the 5' RACE reads, leaving out DNA. This sample contains 420,000 or so distinct CDR3 sequences. The sample consisted of blood. The receptors stem from a human donor with ulcerative colitis or Crohn's disease, or a healthy co-twin of an affected twin (not recorded which). Both conserved end residues are part of each CDR3.

J gene: TRBJ2-7
V gene: TRBV20-1
CDR3 protein: CSARTSPYEQYF

J gene: TRBJ2-7
V gene: TRBV29-1
CDR3 protein: CSVELTGGTYEQYF

J gene: TRBJ2-3
V gene: TRBV25-1
CDR3 protein: CASSVLGSPRSGGAHRDTQYF

J gene: TRBJ1-6
V gene: TRBV3-1
CDR3 protein: CASSPLDREHSPLHF

J gene: TRBJ2-2
V gene: TRBV5-1
CDR3 protein: CASSLLTSNTGELFF

J gene: TRBJ2-7
V gene: TRBV20-1
CDR3 protein: CSGVLSYEQYF

J gene: TRBJ1-1
V gene: TRBV6-2/TRBV6-3
CDR3 protein: CASSYWLPTEAFF

J gene: TRBJ2-2
V gene: TRBV3-1
CDR3 protein: CASSQGSGTNTGELFF

J gene: TRBJ2-1
V gene: TRBV6-6
CDR3 protein: CASATSGGGEQFF

J gene: TRBJ1-5
V gene: TRBV7-4
CDR3 protein: CASSRDLFTDQPQHF

J gene: TRBJ2-5
V gene: TRBV7-9
CDR3 protein: CASSLGASGGVRETQYF

J gene: TRBJ2-5
V gene: TRBV29-1
CDR3 protein: CSVRLGGGTQYF

J gene: TRBJ2-5
V gene: TRBV29-1
CDR3 protein: CSVELAEETQYF

J gene: TRBJ2-2
V gene: TRBV11-2
CDR3 protein: CASSLAGLDTGELFF

J gene: TRBJ1-2
V gene: TRBV15
CDR3 protein: CATSTGQQDLFGCTF

J gene: TRBJ2-5
V gene: TRBV28
CDR3 protein: CASSAYRVFSETQYF

J gene: TRBJ2-6
V gene: TRBV12-3/TRBV12-4
CDR3 protein: CASRGSSAGANVLTF

J gene: TRBJ2-2
V gene: TRBV5-6
CDR3 protein: CASSFGGTGGTGELFF

J gene: TRBJ2-1
V gene: TRBV5-1
CDR3 protein: CASSSHSGGANEQFF

J gene: TRBJ1-5
V gene: TRBV4-1
CDR3 protein: CAISLDHPRTGGSNQPQHF

J gene: TRBJ2-1
V gene: TRBV7-3
CDR3 protein: CASSLRQSSYNEQFF

J gene: TRBJ2-1
V gene: TRBV3-1
CDR3 protein: CASSQAETGYEQFF

J gene: TRBJ1-4
V gene: TRBV20-1
CDR3 protein: CSAEEAGKLFF

J gene: TRBJ2-1
V gene: TRBV7-2
CDR3 protein: CASSPNPSGSSYNEQFF

J gene: TRBJ2-1
V gene: TRBV11-2
CDR3 protein: CASSSDTTGFF

J gene: TRBJ1-2
V gene: TRBV2
CDR3 protein: CASKSSGVDYGYTF

J gene: TRBJ2-2
V gene: TRBV4-3
CDR3 protein: CASSQEPGASNGELFF

J gene: TRBJ1-5
V gene: TRBV4-1
CDR3 protein: CASSQDIGNSNQPQHF

J gene: TRBJ1-1
V gene: TRBV21-1
CDR3 protein: CATTVRDTEAFF

J gene: TRBJ2-3
V gene: TRBV11-3
CDR3 protein: CASSWRATDTQYF

J gene: TRBJ2-2
V gene: TRBV6-2/TRBV6-3
CDR3 protein: CASSYGDFTGELFF

J gene: TRBJ2-7
V gene: TRBV7-9
CDR3 protein: CASSSQNEQYF

J gene: TRBJ2-1
V gene: TRBV18
CDR3 protein: CASSPGLAGVHEQFF

J gene: TRBJ2-1
V gene: TRBV11-2
CDR3 protein: CASSRYGDEQFF

J gene: TRBJ2-7
V gene: TRBV20-1
CDR3 protein: CSAARQGVVYEQYF

J gene: TRBJ2-5
V gene: TRBV7-7
CDR3 protein: CASSLWIGAMETQYF

J gene: TRBJ1-2
V gene: TRBV3-1
CDR3 protein: CASSQEFSFANYGYTF

J gene: TRBJ2-6
V gene: TRBV30
CDR3 protein: CAWSRDSISGANVLTF

J gene: TRBJ1-1
V gene: TRBV29-1
CDR3 protein: CSPSGRAEAFF

J gene: TRBJ2-1
V gene: TRBV12-3/TRBV12-4
CDR3 protein: CASRPGTGTPSLFF

J gene: TRBJ2-1
V gene: TRBV6-5
CDR3 protein: CASYAHNEQFF

J gene: TRBJ2-3
V gene: TRBV12-3/TRBV12-4
CDR3 protein: CASSSRLEGTDTQYF

J gene: TRBJ2-7
V gene: TRBV10-2
CDR3 protein: CASSESLRGSYSYEQYF

J gene: TRBJ2-1
V gene: TRBV5-1
CDR3 protein: CASSLGDYLYNEQFF

J gene: TRBJ1-5
V gene: TRBV6-1
CDR3 protein: CASKRAGDGNQPQHF

J gene: TRBJ2-2
V gene: TRBV5-6
CDR3 protein: CASRIQGALTGELFF

J gene: TRBJ1-1
V gene: TRBV27
CDR3 protein: CASSFLNAEAFF

J gene: TRBJ1-4
V gene: TRBV20-1
CDR3 protein: CSASVVGGRATNEKLFF

J gene: TRBJ1-2
V gene: TRBV4-1
CDR3 protein: CASSLPSVLVSGRDGYTF

J gene: TRBJ1-5
V gene: TRBV3-1
CDR3 protein: CASSQARDLGQPQHF